This T cell receptor beta chain was sequenced during a study of beta chain features in type 1 diabetes. Study outcomes and limitations: All four CD4+ subsets of Type 1 diabetes patients contained TCRB CDR3s that were moderately but significantly shorter.

A word on this clone: Its antigen is unknown.

Reverse transcribing all isolated RNA meant expressed TCRB transcripts were sequenced. Using immunoSEQ multiplex PCR, the repertoire was profiled, and TCRdb retains in-frame clones only, with some absent. The sample lists under 400,000 clones; approximately 12% were seen once. Germline CDR1 reads LGHNA; CDR2 reads YNFKEQ. The CDR3 runs to 16 residues. Between the trimmed V and J ends, which lost 4 bases and 3 bases, there was a span of 19 bases. The sequence came from a man younger than 35 in good health. The genes are TRBV4-2 and TRBJ2-7, with a tentative D call TRBD1 (6 bases). What was sequenced was naive CD4+ T cells from blood. CDR3 amino acids: CASSPDRRGYRYEQYF. The CDR3 DNA is TGTGCCAGCAGCCCAGACCGAAGGGGGTATCGCTACGAGCAGTACTTC.